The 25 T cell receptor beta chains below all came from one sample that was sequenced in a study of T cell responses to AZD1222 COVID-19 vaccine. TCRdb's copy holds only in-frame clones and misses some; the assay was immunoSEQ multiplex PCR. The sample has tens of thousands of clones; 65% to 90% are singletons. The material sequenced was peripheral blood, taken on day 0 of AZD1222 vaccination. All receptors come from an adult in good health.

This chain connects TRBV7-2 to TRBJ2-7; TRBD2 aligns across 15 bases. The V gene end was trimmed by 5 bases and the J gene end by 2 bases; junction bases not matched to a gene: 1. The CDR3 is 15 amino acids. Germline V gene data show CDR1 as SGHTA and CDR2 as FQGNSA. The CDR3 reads CASSRTSGGAYEQYF. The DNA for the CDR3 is TGTGCCAGCAGCCGGACTAGCGGGGGGGCCTACGAGCAGTACTTC.

CDR3 DNA sequence: TGTGCCAGCAGTTTAAGGCATCAGCCCCAGCATTTT. Translating it yields CASSLRHQPQHF. The chain recombines TRBV28 with TRBJ1-5; D gene unclear. CDR1 MDHEN and CDR2 SYDVKM come from the germline V gene. The CDR3 is 12 amino acids. The V end was cut by 2 bases, the J end by 5 bases, with 4 bases between.

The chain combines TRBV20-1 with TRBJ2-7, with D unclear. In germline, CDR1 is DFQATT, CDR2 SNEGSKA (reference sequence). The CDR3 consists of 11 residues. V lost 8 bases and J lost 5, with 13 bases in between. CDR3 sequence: CSTLVVDEQYF. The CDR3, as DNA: TGCAGTACCCTGGTAGTGGACGAGCAGTACTTC.

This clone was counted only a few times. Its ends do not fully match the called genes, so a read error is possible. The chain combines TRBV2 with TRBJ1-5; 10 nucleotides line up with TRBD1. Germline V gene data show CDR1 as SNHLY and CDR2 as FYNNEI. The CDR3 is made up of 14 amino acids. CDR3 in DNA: TGTGCCAGCAGAGAAGACAGGGGGCATCAGCCCCAGCATTTT. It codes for CASREDRGHQPQHF.

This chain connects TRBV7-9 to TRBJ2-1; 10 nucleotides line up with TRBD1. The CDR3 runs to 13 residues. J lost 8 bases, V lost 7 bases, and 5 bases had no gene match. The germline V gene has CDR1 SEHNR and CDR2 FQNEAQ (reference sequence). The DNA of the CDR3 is TGTGCCAGCAAGGGGACAGGGGTTTATGAGCAGTTCTTC. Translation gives CASKGTGVYEQFF. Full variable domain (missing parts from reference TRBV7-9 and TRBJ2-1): DTGVSQNPRHKITKRGQNVTFRCDPISEHNRLYWYRQTLGQGPEFLTYFQNEAQLEKSRLLSDRFSAERPKGSFSTLEIQRTEQGDSAMYLCASKGTGVYEQFFGPGTRLTVL.

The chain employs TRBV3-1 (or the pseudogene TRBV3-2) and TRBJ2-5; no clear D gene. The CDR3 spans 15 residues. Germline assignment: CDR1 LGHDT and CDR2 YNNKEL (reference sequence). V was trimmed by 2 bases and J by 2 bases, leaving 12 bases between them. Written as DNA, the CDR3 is TGTGCCAGCAGCCAACAAGTCCGGCATCAAGAGACCCAGTACTTC. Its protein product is CASSQQVRHQETQYF.

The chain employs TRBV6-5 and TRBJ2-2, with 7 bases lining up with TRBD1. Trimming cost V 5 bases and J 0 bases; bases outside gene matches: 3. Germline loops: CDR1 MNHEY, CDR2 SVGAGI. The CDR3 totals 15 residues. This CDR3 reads CASSTTGSNTGELFF. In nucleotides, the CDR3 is TGTGCCAGCAGTACGACAGGGTCGAACACCGGGGAGCTGTTTTTT.

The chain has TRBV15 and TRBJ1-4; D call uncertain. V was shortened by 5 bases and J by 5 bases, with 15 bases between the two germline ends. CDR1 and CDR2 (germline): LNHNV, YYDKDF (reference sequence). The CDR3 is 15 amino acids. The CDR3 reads CATSPRRDGNEKLFF. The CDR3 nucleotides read TGTGCCACCAGCCCCCGGAGGGATGGAAATGAAAAACTGTTTTTT.

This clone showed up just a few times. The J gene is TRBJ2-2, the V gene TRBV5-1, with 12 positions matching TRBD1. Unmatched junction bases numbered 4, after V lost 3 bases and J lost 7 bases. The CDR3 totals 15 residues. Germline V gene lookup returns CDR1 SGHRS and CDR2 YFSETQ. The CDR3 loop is CASSWDRGLGGELFF. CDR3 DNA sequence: TGCGCCAGCAGCTGGGACAGGGGGCTTGGCGGGGAGCTGTTTTTT.

The CDR3, as DNA: TGTGCCAGTAGTCCTTCCCGGCCGGGACAGGGGAAAGCTTTCTTT. Its protein product is CASSPSRPGQGKAFF. The rearrangement links TRBV19 to TRBJ1-1; TRBD1 aligns across 10 bases. V shed 5 bases, J shed 9 bases, and the junction held 12 bases outside the gene matches. Germline V gives CDR1 LNHDA, CDR2 SQIVND (reference sequence). The CDR3 covers 15 residues. The full variable domain, its missing parts supplied by reference TRBV19 and TRBJ1-1, is DGGITQSPKYLFRKEGQNVTLSCEQNLNHDAMYWYRQDPGQGLRLIYYSQIVNDFQKGDIAEGYSVSREKKESFPLTVTSAQKNPTAFYLCASSPSRPGQGKAFFGQGTRLTVV.

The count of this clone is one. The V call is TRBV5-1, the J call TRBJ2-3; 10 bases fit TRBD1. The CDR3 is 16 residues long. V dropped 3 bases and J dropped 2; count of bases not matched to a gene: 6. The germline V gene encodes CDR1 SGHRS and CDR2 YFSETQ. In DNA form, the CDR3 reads TGCGCCAGCAGCTCCCGGGACAGGGGACACACAGATACGCAGTATTTT. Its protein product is CASSSRDRGHTDTQYF.

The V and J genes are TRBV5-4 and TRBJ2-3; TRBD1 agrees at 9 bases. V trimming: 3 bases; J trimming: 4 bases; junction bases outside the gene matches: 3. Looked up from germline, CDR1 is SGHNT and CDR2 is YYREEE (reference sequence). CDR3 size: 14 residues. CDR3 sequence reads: CASSWDRAADTQYF. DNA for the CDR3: TGTGCCAGCAGCTGGGACAGGGCAGCAGATACGCAGTATTTT.

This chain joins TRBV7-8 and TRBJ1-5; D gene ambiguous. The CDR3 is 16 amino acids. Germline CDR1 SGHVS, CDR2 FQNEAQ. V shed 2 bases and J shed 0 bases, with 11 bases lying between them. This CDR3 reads CASSLFGDSSNQPQHF. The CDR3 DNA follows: TGTGCCAGCAGCTTATTCGGGGATTCTAGCAATCAGCCCCAGCATTTT.

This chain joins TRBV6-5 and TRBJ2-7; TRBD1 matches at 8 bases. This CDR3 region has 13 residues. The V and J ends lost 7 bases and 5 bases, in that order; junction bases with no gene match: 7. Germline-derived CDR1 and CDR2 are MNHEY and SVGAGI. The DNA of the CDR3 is TGTGCCAGCAAGGACAGGGTGAGGAACGAGCAGTACTTC. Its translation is CASKDRVRNEQYF.

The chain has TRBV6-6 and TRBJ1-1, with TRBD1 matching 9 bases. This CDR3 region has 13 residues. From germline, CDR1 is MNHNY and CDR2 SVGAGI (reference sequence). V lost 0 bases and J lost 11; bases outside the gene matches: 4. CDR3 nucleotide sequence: TGTGCCAGCAGTTACTCTACAGGGGGCGGTGCTTTCTTT. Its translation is CASSYSTGGGAFF.

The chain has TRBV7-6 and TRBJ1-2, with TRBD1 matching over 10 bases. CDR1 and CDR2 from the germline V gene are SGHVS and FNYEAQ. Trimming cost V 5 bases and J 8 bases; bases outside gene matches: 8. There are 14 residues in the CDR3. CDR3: CASSPPGQGWGYTF. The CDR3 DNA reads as TGTGCCAGCAGCCCCCCGGGACAGGGGTGGGGCTACACCTTC.

CDR3 in amino acids: CASSQIDRGETQYF. Here the CDR3 DNA reads TGCGCCAGCAGCCAAATAGACAGGGGAGAGACCCAGTACTTC. J is TRBJ2-5 and V is TRBV4-1; TRBD1 aligns across 8 bases. Unmatched junction bases numbered 3, after V lost 2 bases and J lost 4 bases. This CDR3 has 14 residues. Germline V lookup: CDR1 MGHRA, CDR2 YSYEKL.

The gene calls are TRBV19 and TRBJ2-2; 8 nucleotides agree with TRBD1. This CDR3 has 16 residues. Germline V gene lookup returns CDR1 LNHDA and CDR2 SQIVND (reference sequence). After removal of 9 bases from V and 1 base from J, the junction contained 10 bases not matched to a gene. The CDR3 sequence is CASRPTDRGNTGELFF. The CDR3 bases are TGTGCCAGCAGACCTACCGACAGGGGGAACACCGGGGAGCTGTTTTTT.

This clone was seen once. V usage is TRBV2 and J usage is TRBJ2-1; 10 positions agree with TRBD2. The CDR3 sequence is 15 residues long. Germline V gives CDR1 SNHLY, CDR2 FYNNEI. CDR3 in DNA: TGTGCTGCGGCTAGCGGGAGTGTCGCCTACAATGAGCAGTTCTTC. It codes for CAAASGSVAYNEQFF.

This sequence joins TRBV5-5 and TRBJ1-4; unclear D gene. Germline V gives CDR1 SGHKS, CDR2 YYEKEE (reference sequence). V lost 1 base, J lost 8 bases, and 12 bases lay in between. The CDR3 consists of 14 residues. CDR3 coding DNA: TGTGCCAGCAGCTTGCAGGACCGAGGCGAAAAACTGTTTTTT. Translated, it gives CASSLQDRGEKLFF.

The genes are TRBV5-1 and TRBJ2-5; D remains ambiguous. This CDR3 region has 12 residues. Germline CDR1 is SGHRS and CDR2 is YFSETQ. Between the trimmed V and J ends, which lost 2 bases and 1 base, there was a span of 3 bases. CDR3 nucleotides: TGCGCCAGCAGCTTACCCCAAGAGACCCAGTACTTC. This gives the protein CASSLPQETQYF.

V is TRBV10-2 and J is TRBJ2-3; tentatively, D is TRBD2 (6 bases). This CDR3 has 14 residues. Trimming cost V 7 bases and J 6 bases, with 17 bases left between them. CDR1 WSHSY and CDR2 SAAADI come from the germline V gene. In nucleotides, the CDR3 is TGCGCCAGCAAGCCCCAGACTAGTGCTGATACGCAGTATTTT. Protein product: CASKPQTSADTQYF.

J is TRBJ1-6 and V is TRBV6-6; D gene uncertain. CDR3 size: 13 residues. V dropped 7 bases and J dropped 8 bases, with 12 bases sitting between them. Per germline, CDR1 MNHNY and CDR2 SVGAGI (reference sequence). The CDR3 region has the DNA TGTGCCAGCAATCCGGACCGAGATTCACCCCTCCACTTT. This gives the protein CASNPDRDSPLHF.

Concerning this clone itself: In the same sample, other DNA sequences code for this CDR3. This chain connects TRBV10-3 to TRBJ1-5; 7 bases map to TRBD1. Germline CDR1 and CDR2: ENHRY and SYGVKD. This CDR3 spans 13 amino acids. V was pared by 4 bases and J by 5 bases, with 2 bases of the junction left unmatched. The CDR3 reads CAISAQGDQPQHF. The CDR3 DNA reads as TGTGCCATCAGTGCGCAGGGGGATCAGCCCCAGCATTTT.

This CDR3 is CASSLDARGGYQPQHF. The CDR3 DNA is TGTGCCAGCAGCTTGGATGCCAGGGGGGGTTATCAGCCCCAGCATTTT. The genes are TRBV5-4 and TRBJ1-5; 7 nucleotides agree with TRBD1. The CDR3 contains 16 residues. The J segment lost 5 bases and the V segment lost 0 bases, leaving 8 bases of the junction unmatched. Germline CDR1 is SGHNT and CDR2 is YYREEE (reference sequence).